This TCR beta chain was identified during a study of blood T cell repertoires in COVID-19 (dated by TCRdb to about 2020). As for the study more broadly: Samples covering the acute and convalescent phases of COVID-19 were provided by collaborators in the United States, Italy and Spain. The material from the prospective study consisted of cDNA or gDNA derived from T cells, B-cell-depleted T cells, or PBMCs. Deeply sampled blood TCRbeta repertoires from subjects exposed to, actively infected with, or recovered from COVID-19 were included in the dataset. A freely available public database, intended as a resource for researchers studying the immune response to SARS-CoV-2, is where the repertoires were released. Samples came from the ongoing ImmuneRACE study (first 160 participants) plus 1,254 subjects from 6 global collaborators. The sample metadata nearly always contained a de-identified subject ID, COVID-19 status, age in years and sex. Where available, HLA class I and class II types were taken from metadata supplied by the sample provider and were not determined by assay-based typing.

The immunoSEQ Assay, a bias-controlled multiplex PCR, was used to amplify TCRbeta CDR3 regions from genomic DNA. The authors' pipeline ran thus. Within the assay, amplification of reference gene primers was used to estimate how many nucleated cells each sample contained. Sequence reads were collapsed and filtered to measure the absolute abundance of every unique TCRbeta CDR3 rearrangement. For each sample, productive Simpson clonality was calculated by taking the square root of Simpson's diversity index across productive rearrangements. The table was pulled from immuneACCESS by TCRdb, which kept in-frame rearrangements only. Such tables lose some clones; where checked, under half of the loss comes from unresolved V genes, and the rest has no known cause. The D gene and trimming were derived from the DNA, and the V and J assignments and clone size from that table. This sample lists 200,000 to 250,000 clones; 83% were detected once. Roughly 1.2% of the sample is taken by the ten largest.

Notes on this clone: This receptor's antigen is unknown. Nothing much larger sits one base from this clone, and base qualities are not available.

Broad study findings and their caveats: Clinical and demographic metadata were provided uncurated, with the amount varying by source and participant.

CDR1 and CDR2 are read off the germline V gene as SGHRS and YFSETQ. From the cysteine up to the phenylalanine, the CDR3 has a length of 14 residues. Solely the CDR3 DNA is kept, with 42 bases framed from the first base. One collaborating source in Seattle enrolled patients during active infection and followed them longitudinally through the course of disease. Each collaborating institution followed its own protocols to collect whole blood in K2EDTA tubes. For TCRbeta analysis, collaborator samples were shipped as frozen whole blood, as isolated PBMCs, or as DNA extracted from either sample type. The chain employs TRBV5-1 and TRBJ2-5, with 11 bases matching TRBD1. The end of the DNA fits TRBJ2-7 better, so the J call may be wrong. Source material: peripheral blood. This clonotype was obtained from a woman aged 25 to 39 with COVID-19, enrolled during active disease. The sequenced DNA: TGCGCCAGCAGCTTTGGGACAGGGGGTTACGAGCAGTACTTC. Its translation is CASSFGTGGYEQYF.